This T cell receptor (beta chain) was documented in a study of Graves' ophthalmopathy and Graves' hyperthyroidism. RNA transcripts were the source from which TCR beta CDR3 regions were amplified. The workflow started with a first-round RT-PCR run with HTBI primers and then moved on to a second-round multiplex PCR. TCRdb independently ran MiXCR on the multiplex PCR reads; one entry per CDR3 protein. This table holds hundreds of thousands of distinct CDR3 sequences, about 38% found once. A word on this clonotype: At one of its ends the junction is not consistent with the germline gene, which may arise from a read error.

The V gene's germline CDR1 is DFQATT and CDR2 SNEGSKA (reference sequence). The CDR3 has 12 residues. V gene TRBV20-1 combines with J gene TRBJ2-7, with 7 bases that match TRBD2. The sequenced material came from peripheral blood. The origin of this receptor is an adult man with Graves' ophthalmopathy. The CDR3 nucleotides read TGCAGTGCTAGAGTGGCGGCGCGGGAGCAATACTTC. Translated: CSARVAAREQYF.